These 31 T cell receptor beta chains were all obtained from the same sample, sequenced in a study of cytomegalovirus exposure and HLA in healthy donors. Primers for the PCR totalled 60 Vbeta and 13 Jbeta. Generated by immunoSEQ multiplex PCR, the TCRdb table keeps only in-frame clones and is missing some. The sample has some 250,000 clones, around 81% seen once. Input material: PBMCs. The source is a woman between 55 and 75 years old in good health and CMV-seropositive.

The chain joins TRBV5-1 to TRBJ2-1, with 14 positions matching TRBD2. V lost 4 bases and J lost 10; bases outside the gene matches: 7. Germline values: CDR1 SGHRS, CDR2 YFSETQ. The CDR3 consists of 15 residues. CDR3 nucleotide sequence: TGCGCCAGCAGCCCTCCGGGACTAGCGGGAGAAGAGCAGTTCTTC. It codes for CASSPPGLAGEEQFF.

The rearrangement joins TRBV19 to TRBJ1-1, with a tentative D call TRBD1 (6 bases). This CDR3 is built from 13 residues. Germline V gene sequence: CDR1 LNHDA, CDR2 SQIVND (reference sequence). Trimming took 10 bases from V and 5 from J, leaving 17 bases between them. This chain's CDR3 is CATIRTGRTEAFF. The CDR3 coding sequence is TGTGCCACCATACGCACAGGGCGAACTGAAGCTTTCTTT.

This clone showed up just a few times. This rearrangement joins TRBV11-2 to TRBJ2-1; 13 nucleotides match TRBD2. Germline values: CDR1 SGHAT, CDR2 FQNNGV. CDR3 size: 19 residues. V lost 5 bases, J lost 0 bases, and 10 bases stayed unmatched. The CDR3 DNA follows: TGTGCCAGCAGCGGCACTAGCGGGAGGGACCTGAGCTCCTACAATGAGCAGTTCTTC. Its translation is CASSGTSGRDLSSYNEQFF.

The rearrangement joins TRBV12-5 to TRBJ2-2; D is perhaps TRBD2 (5 bases). V lost 0 bases and J 5 bases, leaving 13 bases between the germline ends. Germline V gene lookup returns CDR1 LGHNT and CDR2 FRNRAP. The CDR3 contains 16 residues. The CDR3 DNA follows: TGTGCTAGTGGTTTGGTATCCGGAGGTGGGACCGGGGAGCTGTTTTTT. Protein sequence: CASGLVSGGGTGELFF.

The genes are TRBV5-4 and TRBJ2-7, with D tentatively TRBD1 (6 bases). Per the germline V gene, CDR1 is SGHNT and CDR2 is YYREEE (reference sequence). The CDR3 loop spans 15 amino acids. V was shortened by 5 bases and J by 7 bases, with 22 bases between the two germline ends. CDR3 protein: CASSPGSKGDREQYF. The DNA for the CDR3 is TGTGCCAGCAGTCCCGGGTCGAAGGGGGATCGGGAGCAGTACTTC.

This clone was observed a handful of times. The CDR3 DNA reads as TGTGCCATCAGTGGAGATTTGAACACTGAAGCTTTCTTT. Encoded protein: CAISGDLNTEAFF. The rearrangement links TRBV10-3 to TRBJ1-1; no clear D gene. CDR3 length: 13 residues. Trimming cost V 4 bases and J 0 bases, with 6 bases left between them. Germline-derived CDR1 and CDR2 are ENHRY and SYGVKD.

This clone was seen a single time. The CDR3 region has the DNA TGTGCCAGCAGCTTAGCGTTGGCTCGACAAGAGACCCAGTACTTC. Translated: CASSLALARQETQYF. V and J are TRBV11-1 and TRBJ2-5, with D unclear. Germline V gives CDR1 SGHAT, CDR2 FQDESV (reference sequence). The germline V and J ends were trimmed by 0 bases and 2 bases, with 10 bases remaining between them. The CDR3 spans 15 residues.

The rearrangement joins TRBV4-1 to TRBJ2-1; the D gene is possibly TRBD1 (9 bases). The germline V gene encodes CDR1 MGHRA and CDR2 YSYEKL. This CDR3 has 20 amino acids. Trimming left V 3 bases short and J 5 bases short, with 29 bases between. The CDR3 spells CASSQAYRGLAGNLDNEQFF. The CDR3 DNA sequence: TGCGCCAGCAGCCAGGCCTACAGGGGGCTAGCGGGTAACCTGGACAATGAGCAGTTCTTC.

The V gene is TRBV5-1, the J gene TRBJ2-7; D might be TRBD1 (6 bases). This CDR3 comprises 14 residues. The germline V and J ends were trimmed by 4 bases and 6 bases, with 17 bases remaining between them. Germline lookup yields CDR1 SGHRS and CDR2 YFSETQ. In DNA, the CDR3 is TGCGCCAGCAGCCGGGTGGGGGCCGTTCCCGAGCAGTACTTC. As protein: CASSRVGAVPEQYF.

The chain uses TRBV10-3 and TRBJ2-1; 8 bases align to TRBD2. Germline V gives CDR1 ENHRY, CDR2 SYGVKD. The CDR3 runs 15 residues. The junction had 8 bases not matched to a gene; V was cut back by 6 bases and J by 4 bases. The CDR3 loop reads CAIRDVAGIYNEQFF. As DNA, the CDR3 is TGTGCCATCAGAGACGTAGCGGGAATATACAATGAGCAGTTCTTC.

The rearrangement uses TRBV27 and TRBJ1-2; 11 bases line up with TRBD1. From germline, CDR1 is MNHEY and CDR2 SMNVEV (reference sequence). V was clipped by 3 bases and J by 4 bases; unmatched bases: 4. The CDR3 totals 15 residues. CDR3 amino acids: CASSLGTGGGYGYTF. DNA of the CDR3: TGTGCCAGCAGTTTGGGGACAGGGGGGGGCTATGGCTACACCTTC.

The rearrangement uses TRBV5-1 and TRBJ2-2, with D tentatively TRBD2 (5 bases). CDR1 and CDR2 from the germline V gene are SGHRS and YFSETQ. Trimming stripped 5 bases from V and 2 bases from J, with 13 bases between. This CDR3 is built from 15 residues. The CDR3 coding sequence is TGCGCCAGCAGTTTTGAGGGTTCCAACACCGGGGAGCTGTTTTTT. Protein product: CASSFEGSNTGELFF. The whole variable domain, filled in from reference TRBV5-1 and TRBJ2-2, reads KAGVTQTPRYLIKTRGQQVTLSCSPISGHRSVSWYQQTPGQGLQFLFEYFSETQRNKGNFPGRFSGRQFSNSRSEMNVSTLELGDSALYLCASSFEGSNTGELFFGEGSRLTVL.

V is TRBV12-5 and J is TRBJ2-3; 9 nucleotides line up with TRBD2. The CDR3 is 13 amino acids. Germline CDR1 reads LGHNT; CDR2 reads FRNRAP. Here the CDR3 DNA reads TGTGCCCAGCGGGAGGTTGATACAGATACGCAGTATTTT. It codes for CAQREVDTDTQYF.

This chain connects TRBV5-1 to TRBJ2-2; 8 nucleotides agree with TRBD2. CDR1 SGHRS and CDR2 YFSETQ come from the germline V gene. The length of the CDR3 is 15 residues. Trimming took 3 bases from V and 5 from J; bases not matched to a gene: 6. CDR3 region: CASSSGRVITGELFF. CDR3 DNA: TGCGCCAGCAGCTCCGGGAGGGTAATAACCGGGGAGCTGTTTTTT. The complete variable domain, with remaining parts taken from reference TRBV5-1 and TRBJ2-2, reads KAGVTQTPRYLIKTRGQQVTLSCSPISGHRSVSWYQQTPGQGLQFLFEYFSETQRNKGNFPGRFSGRQFSNSRSEMNVSTLELGDSALYLCASSSGRVITGELFFGEGSRLTVL.

The chain has TRBV5-4 and TRBJ2-5; 8 bases align to TRBD2. The V gene end was trimmed by 2 bases and the J gene end by 5 bases; junction bases not matched to a gene: 5. This CDR3 contains 14 residues. The germline gives CDR1 SGHNT, CDR2 YYREEE (reference sequence). CDR3 coding DNA: TGTGCCAGCAGCTTCACGGGAGGGCCGGAGACCCAGTACTTC. Translating gives CASSFTGGPETQYF.

The rearrangement links TRBV10-1 to TRBJ2-7, with 8 bases identical to TRBD2. J lost 4 bases, V lost 3 bases, and 5 bases had no gene match. Per the germline V gene, CDR1 is WNHNN and CDR2 is SYGVQD (reference sequence). This CDR3 spans 14 amino acids. The CDR3 here is CASSELAAPYEQYF. The DNA for the CDR3 is TGCGCCAGCAGTGAACTAGCGGCTCCATACGAGCAGTACTTC.

The chain combines TRBV4-1 with TRBJ1-1; unclear D gene. V lost 1 base to trimming and J lost 6 bases, with 12 bases between them. This CDR3 is 14 amino acids long. Germline values: CDR1 MGHRA, CDR2 YSYEKL. Written as DNA, the CDR3 is TGCGCCAGCAGCCAAGGACGGGGTGAGGCTGAAGCTTTCTTT. This gives the protein CASSQGRGEAEAFF.

The chain is built from TRBV16 and TRBJ2-7; D not certain. The CDR3 has 13 residues. CDR1 KGHSY and CDR2 FQNENV come from the germline V gene. V lost 2 bases and J lost 7, with 12 bases in between. CDR3: CASSQNFRWEQYF. CDR3 sequence (DNA): TGTGCCAGCAGCCAAAACTTTAGATGGGAGCAGTACTTC.

The chain has TRBV10-3 and TRBJ2-6, with 12 bases matching TRBD2. This CDR3 region has 16 residues. Germline V gives CDR1 ENHRY, CDR2 SYGVKD. Losses at the gene ends were 11 bases for V and 2 bases for J; bases not matched to a gene: 7. CDR3 coding DNA: TGTGCCGTTCGACTAGCGGGAGATGCTGGGGCCAACGTCCTGACTTTC. Translating it yields CAVRLAGDAGANVLTF.

The gene calls are TRBV6-5 and TRBJ1-5; TRBD1 agrees at 7 bases. V trimming: 5 bases; J trimming: 5 bases; junction bases outside the gene matches: 6. The length of the CDR3 is 14 residues. Looked up from germline, CDR1 is MNHEY and CDR2 is SVGAGI. This CDR3 is CASSRGRGDQPQHF. The CDR3 DNA reads as TGTGCCAGCAGTCGGGGCAGGGGGGATCAGCCCCAGCATTTT.

The rearrangement joins TRBV28 to TRBJ2-2, with TRBD2 matching 11 bases. This CDR3 spans 20 amino acids. From germline, CDR1 is MDHEN and CDR2 SYDVKM. After removal of 7 bases from V and 3 bases from J, the junction contained 19 bases not matched to a gene. CDR3 in amino acids: CASKPLRVAGGLLDTGELFF. The CDR3 DNA follows: TGTGCCAGCAAACCCCTTAGGGTAGCGGGAGGGCTTTTGGACACCGGGGAGCTGTTTTTT.

The chain carries TRBV5-1 and TRBJ1-6; 10 bases agree with TRBD1. The CDR3 is 15 amino acids. J was trimmed by 5 bases and V by 4 bases; bases with no gene match: 3. Germline lookup yields CDR1 SGHRS and CDR2 YFSETQ. CDR3 amino acids: CASSVGQGDNSPLHF. The DNA of the CDR3 is TGCGCCAGCAGCGTCGGACAGGGGGATAATTCACCCCTCCACTTT.

The chain employs TRBV7-3 and TRBJ2-3; 7 nucleotides agree with TRBD2. The CDR3 sequence is 17 residues long. The J segment lost 2 bases and the V segment lost 5 bases, leaving 13 bases of the junction unmatched. Germline CDR1 SGHTA, CDR2 FQGTGA. CDR3 DNA: TGTGCCAGCAGCCCCCGCCAGGGCGGGAGCCTCACAGATACGCAGTATTTT. Its protein product is CASSPRQGGSLTDTQYF.

This chain links TRBV28 with TRBJ2-1; 8 bases align to TRBD1. The trim removed 2 bases at V and 2 bases at J, leaving 8 bases unmatched. The CDR3 covers 17 residues. CDR1 and CDR2 from the germline V gene are MDHEN and SYDVKM. The CDR3 DNA sequence: TGTGCCAGCAGTTTACTCGCCGGGACAGGAGCCTACAATGAGCAGTTCTTC. Its protein is CASSLLAGTGAYNEQFF.

The V and J genes are TRBV4-1 and TRBJ1-2, with D tentatively TRBD1 (6 bases). The CDR3 is made up of 12 amino acids. Trimming removed 1 base at V and 10 bases at J, with 10 bases between. Per the germline V gene, CDR1 is MGHRA and CDR2 is YSYEKL. The DNA of the CDR3 is TGCGCCAGCAGCCAAGGACAGGAGTTCTACACCTTC. This encodes CASSQGQEFYTF.

This rearrangement joins TRBV2 to TRBJ2-7; a possible D gene is TRBD2 (5 bases). V was clipped by 8 bases and J by 5 bases, with 16 bases between them. The CDR3 is 13 residues long. Germline V gene lookup returns CDR1 SNHLY and CDR2 FYNNEI. The CDR3 nucleotides read TGTGCCAGCGCGGGCCTAAGGAGCAACGAGCAGTACTTC. As protein: CASAGLRSNEQYF.

The chain has TRBV28 and TRBJ1-1; D might be TRBD1 (5 bases). This CDR3 is 14 amino acids long. V shed 2 bases and J shed 4 bases, with 11 bases lying between them. Looked up from germline, CDR1 is MDHEN and CDR2 is SYDVKM. CDR3 sequence (DNA): TGTGCCAGCAGTTTAGGGGGGGGGAGCACTGAAGCTTTCTTT. The encoded protein is CASSLGGGSTEAFF. Full variable domain (missing parts from reference TRBV28 and TRBJ1-1): DVKVTQSSRYLVKRTGEKVFLECVQDMDHENMFWYRQDPGLGLRLIYFSYDVKMKEKGDIPEGYSVSREKKERFSLILESASTNQTSMYLCASSLGGGSTEAFFGQGTRLTVV.

The chain has TRBV7-3 and TRBJ2-1; weak D call: TRBD2 (6 bases). Germline CDR1 SGHTA, CDR2 FQGTGA. This CDR3 is 13 amino acids long. Between the trimmed V and J ends, which lost 3 bases and 5 bases, there was a span of 8 bases. CDR3 DNA sequence: TGTGCCAGCAGCTTTCCGGGGGACAATGAGCAGTTCTTC. Its protein is CASSFPGDNEQFF.

This clone was seen more than once but under ten times. The chain employs TRBV2 and TRBJ1-1, with D possibly matching TRBD1 (5 bases). The CDR3 extends over 15 amino acids. Trimming removed 6 bases from V and 1 base from J, with 15 bases in between. CDR1 is SNHLY and CDR2 is FYNNEI in the germline V gene. The CDR3 DNA reads TGTGCCAGCAGGCCCTCGGCAGGGCGGAACACTGAAGCTTTCTTT. It is translated as CASRPSAGRNTEAFF.

The chain uses TRBV27 and TRBJ1-1; no clear D. Germline CDR1 and CDR2: MNHEY and SMNVEV (reference sequence). V was trimmed by 7 bases and J by 1 base, leaving 16 bases between them. The CDR3 has 15 residues. CDR3 bases: TGTGCCAGCAATTCCGGGTGGGCGGGGAACACTGAAGCTTTCTTT. It translates to CASNSGWAGNTEAFF.

The rearrangement joins TRBV10-3 to TRBJ2-7; TRBD1 matches at 8 bases. Trimming removed 6 bases from V and 5 bases from J; junction bases left unmatched: 12. This CDR3 region has 15 residues. CDR1 and CDR2 (germline): ENHRY, SYGVKD. The CDR3, as DNA: TGTGCCATCAGGGTCGGACAGGGACTCTTTGACGAGCAGTACTTC. Its protein is CAIRVGQGLFDEQYF.